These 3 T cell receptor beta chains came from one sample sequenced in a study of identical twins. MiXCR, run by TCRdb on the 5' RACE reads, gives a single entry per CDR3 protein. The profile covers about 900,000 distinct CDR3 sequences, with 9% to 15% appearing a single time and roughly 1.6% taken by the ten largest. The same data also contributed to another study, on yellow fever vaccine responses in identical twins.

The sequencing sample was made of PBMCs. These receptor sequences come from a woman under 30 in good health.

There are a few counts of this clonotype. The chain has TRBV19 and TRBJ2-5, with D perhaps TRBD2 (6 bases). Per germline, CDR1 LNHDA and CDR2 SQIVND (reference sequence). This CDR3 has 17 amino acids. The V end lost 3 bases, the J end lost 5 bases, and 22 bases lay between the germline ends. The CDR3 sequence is CASSMGVTRTSPETQYF. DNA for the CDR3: TGTGCCAGTAGTATGGGGGTGACACGAACTAGCCCGGAGACCCAGTACTTC. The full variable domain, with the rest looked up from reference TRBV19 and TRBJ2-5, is DGGITQSPKYLFRKEGQNVTLSCEQNLNHDAMYWYRQDPGQGLRLIYYSQIVNDFQKGDIAEGYSVSREKKESFPLTVTSAQKNPTAFYLCASSMGVTRTSPETQYFGPGTRLLVL.

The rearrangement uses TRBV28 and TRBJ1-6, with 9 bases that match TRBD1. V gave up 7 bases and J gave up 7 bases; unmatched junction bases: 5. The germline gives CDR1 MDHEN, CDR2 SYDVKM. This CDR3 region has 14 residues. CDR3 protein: CASTWDRVNSPLHF. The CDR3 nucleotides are TGTGCCAGCACCTGGGACAGGGTAAATTCACCCCTCCACTTT. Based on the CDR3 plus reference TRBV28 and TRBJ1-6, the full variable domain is DVKVTQSSRYLVKRTGEKVFLECVQDMDHENMFWYRQDPGLGLRLIYFSYDVKMKEKGDIPEGYSVSREKKERFSLILESASTNQTSMYLCASTWDRVNSPLHFGNGTRLTVT.

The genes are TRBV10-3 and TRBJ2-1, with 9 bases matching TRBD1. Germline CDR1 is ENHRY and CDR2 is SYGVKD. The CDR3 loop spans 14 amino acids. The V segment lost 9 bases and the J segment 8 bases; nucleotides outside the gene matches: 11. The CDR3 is CAITPGQGEDEQFF. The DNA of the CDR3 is TGTGCCATTACCCCGGGACAGGGCGAGGATGAGCAGTTCTTC.